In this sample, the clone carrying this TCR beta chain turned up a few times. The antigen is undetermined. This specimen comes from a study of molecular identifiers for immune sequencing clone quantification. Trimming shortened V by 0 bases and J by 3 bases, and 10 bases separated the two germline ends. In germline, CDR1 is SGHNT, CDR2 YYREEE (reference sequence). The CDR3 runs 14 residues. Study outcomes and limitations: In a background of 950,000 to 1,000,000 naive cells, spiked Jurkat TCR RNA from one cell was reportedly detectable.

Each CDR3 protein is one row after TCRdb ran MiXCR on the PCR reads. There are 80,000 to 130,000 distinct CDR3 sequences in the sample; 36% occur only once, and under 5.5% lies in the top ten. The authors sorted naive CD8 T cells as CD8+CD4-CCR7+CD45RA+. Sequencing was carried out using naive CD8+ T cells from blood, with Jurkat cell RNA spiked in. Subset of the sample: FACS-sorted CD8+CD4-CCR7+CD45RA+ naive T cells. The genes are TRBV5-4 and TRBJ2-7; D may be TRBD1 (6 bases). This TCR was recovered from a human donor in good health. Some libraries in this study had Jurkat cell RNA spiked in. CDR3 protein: CASSLVGQLYEQYF. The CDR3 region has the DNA TGTGCCAGCAGCTTGGTAGGACAGCTCTACGAGCAGTACTTC.